The sequence of this TCR beta chain was determined in a study of blood T cell repertoires in COVID-19. For the study at large: The United States, Italy and Spain supplied acute and convalescent COVID-19 samples. PBMCs, B-cell-depleted T cells, or T cells were the source of the cDNA or gDNA that made up the material.

The ends lost 2 bases at V and 9 bases at J; junction bases unmatched: 5. Germline V lookup: CDR1 MNHEY, CDR2 SVGAGI. The CDR3 extends over 15 amino acids. Sequenced by immunoSEQ multiplex PCR; TCRdb stores in-frame clones only, minus some. The sample contains over 300,000 clones, around 91% of which appear only once. Sequencing was carried out using peripheral blood. The rearrangement links TRBV6-5 to TRBJ1-6, with 9 bases matching TRBD1. The clonotype was recovered from a man between 18 and 29 years old with active or convalescent COVID-19. The CDR3 DNA reads TGTGCCAGCAGTTACGGACAGGGGCCGGGTTCACCCCTCCACTTT. Translating gives CASSYGQGPGSPLHF.